This T cell receptor beta chain was observed in a study of STAT5B mutations in CD4+ large granular lymphocyte leukemia. V gave up 4 bases and J gave up 6 bases, with 10 bases separating them. The CDR3 spans 12 residues. Germline V gene data show CDR1 as MNHNY and CDR2 as SVGAGI (reference sequence). The study's findings and limits: Higher CD4+ than CD8+ T-LGLL clonality might reflect small sample size. No patients shared main leukemic clonotypes, though roughly 27% appeared at low frequency elsewhere. Patient CD4-sorted repertoires looked more clonal than healthy CD4+ repertoires, even without putative leukemic clones.

A note on this clone: The antigen remains undetermined.

The repertoire was sequenced with immunoSEQ multiplex PCR; TCRdb's copy has only in-frame clones and lacks some. Of tens of thousands of clones in the sample, around four fifths were seen once. The source material was CD4+ T cells from blood buffy coats. This clonotype was sampled from a human donor in good health. The chain is built from TRBV6-6 and TRBJ2-7; no definite D call. CDR3 coding DNA: TGTGCCAGCAGTTCGAACCCAGCCGAGCAGTACTTC. It yields the protein CASSSNPAEQYF.